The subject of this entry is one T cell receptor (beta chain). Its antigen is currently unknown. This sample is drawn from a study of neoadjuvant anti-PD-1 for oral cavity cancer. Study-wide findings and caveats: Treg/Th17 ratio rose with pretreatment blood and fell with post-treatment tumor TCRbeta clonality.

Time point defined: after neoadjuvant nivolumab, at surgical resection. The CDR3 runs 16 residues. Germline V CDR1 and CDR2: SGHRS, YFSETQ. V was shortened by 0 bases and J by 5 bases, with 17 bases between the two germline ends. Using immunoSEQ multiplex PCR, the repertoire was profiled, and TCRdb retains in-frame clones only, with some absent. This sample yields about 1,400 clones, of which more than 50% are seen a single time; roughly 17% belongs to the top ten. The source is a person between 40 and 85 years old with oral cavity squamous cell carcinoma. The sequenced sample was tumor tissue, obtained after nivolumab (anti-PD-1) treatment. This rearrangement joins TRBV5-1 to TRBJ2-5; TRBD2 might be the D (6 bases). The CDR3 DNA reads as TGCGCCAGCAGCTTGGCCGGAGGGGCTTCGAGGGAGACCCAGTACTTC. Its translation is CASSLAGGASRETQYF.